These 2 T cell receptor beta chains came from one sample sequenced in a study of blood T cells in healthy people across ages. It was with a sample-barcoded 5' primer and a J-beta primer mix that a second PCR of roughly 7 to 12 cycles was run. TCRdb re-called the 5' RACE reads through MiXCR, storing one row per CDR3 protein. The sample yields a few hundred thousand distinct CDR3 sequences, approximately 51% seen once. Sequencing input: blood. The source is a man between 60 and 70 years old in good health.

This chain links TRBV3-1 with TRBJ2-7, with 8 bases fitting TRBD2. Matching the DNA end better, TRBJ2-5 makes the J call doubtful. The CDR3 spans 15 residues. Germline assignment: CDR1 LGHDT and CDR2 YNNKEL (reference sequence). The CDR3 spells CASSQDPGGLKTQYF. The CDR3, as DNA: TGTGCCAGCAGCCAAGATCCGGGGGGGCTAAAGACCCAGTACTTC.

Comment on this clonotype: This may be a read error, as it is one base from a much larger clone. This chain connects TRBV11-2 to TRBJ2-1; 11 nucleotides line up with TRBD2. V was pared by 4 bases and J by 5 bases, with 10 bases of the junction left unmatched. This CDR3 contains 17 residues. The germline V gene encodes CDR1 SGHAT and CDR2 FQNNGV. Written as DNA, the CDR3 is TGTGCCAGCAGCTCTGATGGGCTAGCGGGAGGCCACAATGAGCAGTTCTTC. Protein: CASSSDGLAGGHNEQFF.